The source of this TCR beta chain is a study of blood T cell repertoires in COVID-19 (dated by TCRdb to between 2020 and 2021). For the study in its entirety: Collaborator samples came from the United States, Italy and Spain and covered acute and convalescent phases of COVID-19. The sample metadata nearly always contained a de-identified subject ID, COVID-19 status, age in years and sex. HLA class I and class II types, where available, came from metadata supplied by the sample provider rather than from assay-based typing. Deeply sampled blood TCRbeta repertoires from subjects exposed to, actively infected with, or recovered from COVID-19 were included in the dataset. The samples were drawn from the first 160 participants of the ongoing ImmuneRACE study and from 1,254 subjects provided by 6 global collaborators. The material from the prospective study consisted of cDNA or gDNA derived from T cells, B-cell-depleted T cells, or PBMCs. The repertoires were made available in a free public database intended to serve as a resource for research on the immune response to SARS-CoV-2. General findings and caveats noted by the study authors: The quantity of clinical and demographic metadata differed by source and by participant and was supplied without curation.

Of note for this clone: The target of this receptor is not known. Base qualities are not recorded, but no much larger clone differs from it by a single base.

The immunoSEQ Assay, a bias-controlled multiplex PCR, was used to amplify TCRbeta CDR3 regions from genomic DNA. Per the source publication's procedure: Within the assay, amplification of reference gene primers was used to estimate how many nucleated cells each sample contained. Sequence reads were collapsed and filtered to measure the absolute abundance of every unique TCRbeta CDR3 rearrangement. For each sample, productive Simpson clonality was calculated as the square root of Simpson's diversity index across productive rearrangements. This immuneACCESS table, as held by TCRdb, lists in-frame sequences with V and J called but not all clones. Of the missing ones, under half trace to an unresolved V gene in checked studies; the others have no known cause. V and J calls plus clone size are reproduced from that table; the DNA served to infer D and trimming. The sample table shows roughly 400,000 clones, and under 90% are seen once. The top ten hold 1.5% to 2% of the sample.

The germline V gene (reference sequence) sets CDR1 to GTSNPN and CDR2 to SVGIG. The CDR3 runs 13 amino acids, cysteine and phenylalanine included. Of all the DNA, just the CDR3 is kept, 39 bases in frame from base 1. Here V drops 4 bases and J drops 9 bases, and the junction holds 9 bases not matched to any gene. Participants in the prospective study were aged roughly 18 to 90 years, lived in about two dozen United States geographic areas, and enrolled through a virtual design. To assign participants to cohorts, the prospective study relied on clinical history that participants themselves reported in a screening survey and a study questionnaire. For ImmuneRACE Cohort 3, a participant was defined as recovered based on two consecutive negative NP/OP PCR tests, clearance by a healthcare professional, or resolution of symptoms. In the prospective study, whole blood, serum and a nasopharyngeal or oropharyngeal swab were collected from each participant by mobile phlebotomists. Additional blood draws and questionnaires over a 2-month period could optionally be provided by prospective study participants. Before DNA extraction, prospective study blood samples were shipped either frozen or at room temperature.

The chain is made from TRBV30 and TRBJ2-1, with 7 bases aligning to TRBD2. The sequenced material came from PBMCs or T cells enriched from blood (not recorded which). This TCR was sampled from a woman in her 30s who had recovered from COVID-19. In nucleotides, the sequence is TGTGCCTGGACCATAGCGGGTCGGGGTGAGCAGTTCTTC. It translates to CAWTIAGRGEQFF.